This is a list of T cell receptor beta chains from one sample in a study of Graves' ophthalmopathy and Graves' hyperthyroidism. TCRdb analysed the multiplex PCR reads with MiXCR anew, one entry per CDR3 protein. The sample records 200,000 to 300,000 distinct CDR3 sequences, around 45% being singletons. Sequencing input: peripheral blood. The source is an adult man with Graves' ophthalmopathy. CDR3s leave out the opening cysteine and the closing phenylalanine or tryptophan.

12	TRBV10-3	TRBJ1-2	ASSYGNLRDGYT
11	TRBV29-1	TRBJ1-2	SVSRLANYGYT
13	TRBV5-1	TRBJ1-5	ASSLVGDSNQPQH
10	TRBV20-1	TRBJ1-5	SGRGSNQPQH
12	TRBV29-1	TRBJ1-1	SVEVGQGNSEAF
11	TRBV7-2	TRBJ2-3	ASSFPNTDTQY
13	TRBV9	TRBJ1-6	ASTDLTAYNSPLH
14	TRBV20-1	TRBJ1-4	SARGTAGATNEKLF
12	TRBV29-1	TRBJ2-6	SVQTGTGANVLT
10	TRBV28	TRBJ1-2	ASRRANYGYT
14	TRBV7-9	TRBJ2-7	ASSPRASQGASEQY
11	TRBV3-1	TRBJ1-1	ASSQQGVTEAF
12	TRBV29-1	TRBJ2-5	SARRGPDQETQY